This TCR beta chain came from a study of T cell changes during pregnancy in multiple sclerosis. This clone was seen a handful of times. Looked up from germline, CDR1 is SEHNR and CDR2 is FQNEAQ (reference sequence). V was pared by 5 bases and J by 0 bases, with 5 bases of the junction left unmatched. This CDR3 has 15 amino acids. TCRdb's copy holds only in-frame clones and misses some; the assay was immunoSEQ multiplex PCR. The sample includes about 120,000 clones, over 85% of them seen just once. This receptor was identified in a female donor with multiple sclerosis, enrolled in a pregnancy study. The sequences come from peripheral blood, collected before pregnancy. This chain links TRBV7-9 with TRBJ1-1; 8 bases agree with TRBD1. The CDR3 nucleotides are TGTGCCAGCAGCCTTGACAGGGGTCTGAACACTGAAGCTTTCTTT. It encodes CASSLDRGLNTEAFF.